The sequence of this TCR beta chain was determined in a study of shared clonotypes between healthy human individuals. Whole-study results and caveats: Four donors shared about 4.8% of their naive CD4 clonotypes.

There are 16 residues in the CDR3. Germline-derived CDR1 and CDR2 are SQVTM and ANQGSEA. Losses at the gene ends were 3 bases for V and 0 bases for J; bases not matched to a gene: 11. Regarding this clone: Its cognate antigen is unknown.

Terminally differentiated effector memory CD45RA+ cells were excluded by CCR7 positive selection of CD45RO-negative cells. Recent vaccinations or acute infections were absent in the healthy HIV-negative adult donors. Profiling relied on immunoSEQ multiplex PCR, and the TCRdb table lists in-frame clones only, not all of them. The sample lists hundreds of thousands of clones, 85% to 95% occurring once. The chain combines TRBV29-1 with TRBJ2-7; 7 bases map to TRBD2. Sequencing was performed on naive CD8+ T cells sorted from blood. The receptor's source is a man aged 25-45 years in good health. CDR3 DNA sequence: TGCAGCGTTGAGGGGGACTATCCCCGGGCCTCCTACGAGCAGTACTTC. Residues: CSVEGDYPRASYEQYF.